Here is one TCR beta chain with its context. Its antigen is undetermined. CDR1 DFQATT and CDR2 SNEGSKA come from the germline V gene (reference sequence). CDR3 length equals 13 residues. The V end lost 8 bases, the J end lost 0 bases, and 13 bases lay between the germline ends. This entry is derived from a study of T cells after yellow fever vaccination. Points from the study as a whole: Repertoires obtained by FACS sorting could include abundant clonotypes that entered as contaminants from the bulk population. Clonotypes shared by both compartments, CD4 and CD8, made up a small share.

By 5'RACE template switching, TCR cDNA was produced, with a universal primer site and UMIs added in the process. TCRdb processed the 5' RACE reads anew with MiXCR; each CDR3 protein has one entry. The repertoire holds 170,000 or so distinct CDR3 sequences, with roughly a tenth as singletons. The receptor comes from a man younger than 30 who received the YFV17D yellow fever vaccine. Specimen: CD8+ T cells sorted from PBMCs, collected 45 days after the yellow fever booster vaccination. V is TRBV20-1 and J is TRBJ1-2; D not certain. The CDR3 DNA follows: TGCAGTCCGGCAGACCTATCTAACTATGGCTACACCTTC. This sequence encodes CSPADLSNYGYTF.